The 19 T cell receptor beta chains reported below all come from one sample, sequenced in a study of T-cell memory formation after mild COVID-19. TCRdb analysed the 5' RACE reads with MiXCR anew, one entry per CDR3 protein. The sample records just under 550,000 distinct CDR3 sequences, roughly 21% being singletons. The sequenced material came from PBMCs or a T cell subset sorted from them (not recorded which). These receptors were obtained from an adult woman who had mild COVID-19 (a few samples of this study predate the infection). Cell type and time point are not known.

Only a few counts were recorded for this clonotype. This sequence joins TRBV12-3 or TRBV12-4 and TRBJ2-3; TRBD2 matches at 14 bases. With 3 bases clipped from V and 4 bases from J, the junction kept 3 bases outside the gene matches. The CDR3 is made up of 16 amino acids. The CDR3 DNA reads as TGTGCCAGCAGTTTCGGACTAGCGGGGGGTTCAGATACGCAGTATTTT. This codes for CASSFGLAGGSDTQYF.

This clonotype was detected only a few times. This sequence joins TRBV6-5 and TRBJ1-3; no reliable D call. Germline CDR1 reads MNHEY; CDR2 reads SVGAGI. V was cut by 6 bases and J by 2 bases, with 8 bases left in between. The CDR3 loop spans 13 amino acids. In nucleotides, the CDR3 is TGTGCCAGCAGCAGATTCCCTGGAAACACCATATATTTT. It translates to CASSRFPGNTIYF.

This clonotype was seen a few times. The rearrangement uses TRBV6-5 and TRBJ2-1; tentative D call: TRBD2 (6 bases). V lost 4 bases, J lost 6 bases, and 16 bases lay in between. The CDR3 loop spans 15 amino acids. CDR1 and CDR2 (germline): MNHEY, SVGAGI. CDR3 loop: CASSSFRGGANEQFF. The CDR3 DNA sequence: TGTGCCAGCAGTTCCTTTCGAGGCGGGGCCAATGAGCAGTTCTTC.

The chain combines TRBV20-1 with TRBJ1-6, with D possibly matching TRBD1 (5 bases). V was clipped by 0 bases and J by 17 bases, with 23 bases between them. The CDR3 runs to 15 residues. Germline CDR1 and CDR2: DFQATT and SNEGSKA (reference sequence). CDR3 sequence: CSAREGGSGFENVHF. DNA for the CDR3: TGCAGTGCTAGAGAGGGGGGGTCAGGCTTCGAGAACGTCCACTTT.

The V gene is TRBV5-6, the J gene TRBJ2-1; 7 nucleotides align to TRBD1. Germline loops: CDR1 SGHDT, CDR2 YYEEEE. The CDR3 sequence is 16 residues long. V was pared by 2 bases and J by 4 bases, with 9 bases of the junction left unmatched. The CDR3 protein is CASSFVTGALYNEQFF. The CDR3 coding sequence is TGTGCCAGCAGCTTCGTAACAGGGGCCTTGTACAATGAGCAGTTCTTC.

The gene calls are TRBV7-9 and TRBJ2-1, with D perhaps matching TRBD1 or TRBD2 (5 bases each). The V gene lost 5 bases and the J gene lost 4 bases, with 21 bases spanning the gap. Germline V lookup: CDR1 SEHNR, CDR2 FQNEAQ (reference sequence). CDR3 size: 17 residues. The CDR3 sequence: CASSHRAAWGFYNEQFF. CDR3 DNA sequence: TGTGCCAGCAGCCACCGAGCGGCCTGGGGGTTTTACAATGAGCAGTTCTTC.

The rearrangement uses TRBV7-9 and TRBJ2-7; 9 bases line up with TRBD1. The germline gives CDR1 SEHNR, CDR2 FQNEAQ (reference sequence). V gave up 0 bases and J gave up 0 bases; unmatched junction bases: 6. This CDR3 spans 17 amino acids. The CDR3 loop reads CASSLAMGQGSSYEQYF. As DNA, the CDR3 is TGTGCCAGCAGCTTAGCGATGGGACAGGGATCCTCCTACGAGCAGTACTTC.

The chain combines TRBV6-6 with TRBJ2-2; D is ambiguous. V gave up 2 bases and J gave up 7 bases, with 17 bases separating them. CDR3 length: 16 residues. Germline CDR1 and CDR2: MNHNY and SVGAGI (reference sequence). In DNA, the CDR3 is TGTGCCAGCAGTTACCCTCCAACCCCGGAAGACGGGGAGCTGTTTTTT. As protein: CASSYPPTPEDGELFF.

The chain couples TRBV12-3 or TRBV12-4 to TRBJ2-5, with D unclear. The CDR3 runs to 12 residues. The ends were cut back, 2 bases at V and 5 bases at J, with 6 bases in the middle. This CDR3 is CASSLPMETQYF. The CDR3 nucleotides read TGTGCCAGCAGTTTACCCATGGAGACCCAGTACTTC.

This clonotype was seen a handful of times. The CDR3 region has the DNA TGTGCCAGCAGCTTAGTCAGCCTAAGCTCTGGGGCCAACGTCCTGACTTTC. Amino acid sequence: CASSLVSLSSGANVLTF. V gene TRBV7-6 combines with J gene TRBJ2-6; unclear D gene. Germline CDR1 is SGHVS and CDR2 is FNYEAQ. The V gene lost 1 base and the J gene lost 0 bases, with 10 bases spanning the gap. The CDR3 totals 17 residues.

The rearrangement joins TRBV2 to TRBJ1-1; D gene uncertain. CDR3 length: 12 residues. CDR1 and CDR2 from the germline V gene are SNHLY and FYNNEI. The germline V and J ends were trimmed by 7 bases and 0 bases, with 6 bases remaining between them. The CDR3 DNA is TGTGCCAGCAATGGGGTGAACACTGAAGCTTTCTTT. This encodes CASNGVNTEAFF.

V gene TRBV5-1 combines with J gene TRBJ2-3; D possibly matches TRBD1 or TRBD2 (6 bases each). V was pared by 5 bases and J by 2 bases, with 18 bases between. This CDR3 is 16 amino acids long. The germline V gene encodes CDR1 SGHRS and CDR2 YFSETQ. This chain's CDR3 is CASRPEEGVPTDTQYF. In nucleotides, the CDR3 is TGCGCCAGCAGGCCGGAGGAGGGGGTACCCACAGATACGCAGTATTTT.

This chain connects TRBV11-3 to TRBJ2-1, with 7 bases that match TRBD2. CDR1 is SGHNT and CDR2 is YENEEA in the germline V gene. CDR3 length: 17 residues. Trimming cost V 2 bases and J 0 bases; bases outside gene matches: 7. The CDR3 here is CASSLWIGGSSYNEQFF. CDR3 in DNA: TGTGCCAGCAGCTTATGGATCGGCGGGAGCTCCTACAATGAGCAGTTCTTC.

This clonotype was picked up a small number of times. The CDR3 bases are TGTGCCAGCAGCAGAACTAGCGGGAGAGACAATGAGCAGTTCTTC. Translated: CASSRTSGRDNEQFF. The chain carries TRBV7-6 and TRBJ2-1, with 11 positions matching TRBD2. Germline V gene data show CDR1 as SGHVS and CDR2 as FNYEAQ. The CDR3 has 15 amino acids. J was trimmed by 5 bases and V by 5 bases; bases with no gene match: 5.

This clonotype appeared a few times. This CDR3 is CASLPGGDLFPGELFF. CDR3 coding DNA: TGTGCCAGCTTACCGGGGGGCGACCTTTTTCCCGGGGAGCTGTTTTTT. This chain uses TRBV5-5 with TRBJ2-2; D is possibly TRBD2 (7 bases). CDR3 length: 16 residues. The germline gives CDR1 SGHKS, CDR2 YYEKEE (reference sequence). Trimming took off 7 bases at V and 6 bases at J, with 22 bases between the two ends. Complete variable domain (other parts from reference TRBV5-5 and TRBJ2-2): DAGVTQSPTHLIKTRGQQVTLRCSPISGHKSVSWYQQVLGQGPQFIFQYYEKEERGRGNFPDRFSARQFPNYSSELNVNALLLGDSALYLCASLPGGDLFPGELFFGEGSRLTVL.

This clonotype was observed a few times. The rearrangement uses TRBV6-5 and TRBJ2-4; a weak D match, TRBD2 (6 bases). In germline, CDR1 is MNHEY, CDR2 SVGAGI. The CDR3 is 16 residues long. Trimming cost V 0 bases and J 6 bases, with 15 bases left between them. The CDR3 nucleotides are TGTGCCAGCAGTTACTCTGGGCCCATCGGGAGAAACATTCAGTACTTC. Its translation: CASSYSGPIGRNIQYF.

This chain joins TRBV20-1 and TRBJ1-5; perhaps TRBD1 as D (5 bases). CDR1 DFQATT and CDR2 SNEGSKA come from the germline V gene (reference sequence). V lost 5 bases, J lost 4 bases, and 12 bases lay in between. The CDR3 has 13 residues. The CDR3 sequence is CSAFGHHNQPQHF. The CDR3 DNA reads TGCAGTGCTTTTGGACACCATAATCAGCCCCAGCATTTT.

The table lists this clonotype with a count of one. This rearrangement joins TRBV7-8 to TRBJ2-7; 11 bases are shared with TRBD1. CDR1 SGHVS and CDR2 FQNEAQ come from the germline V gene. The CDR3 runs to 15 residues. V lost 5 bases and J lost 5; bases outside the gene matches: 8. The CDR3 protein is CASSRLDRGLHEQYF. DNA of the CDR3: TGTGCCAGCAGCCGATTGGACAGGGGGCTACACGAGCAGTACTTC.

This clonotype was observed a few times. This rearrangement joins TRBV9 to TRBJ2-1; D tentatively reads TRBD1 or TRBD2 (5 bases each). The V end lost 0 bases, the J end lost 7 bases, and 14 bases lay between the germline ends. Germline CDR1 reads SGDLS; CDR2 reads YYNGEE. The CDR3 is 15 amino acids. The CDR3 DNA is TGTGCCAGCAGCGTAGCTTGGTTTGGGGGTAATGAGCAGTTCTTC. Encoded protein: CASSVAWFGGNEQFF.